The entry below gives a single T cell receptor beta chain sequence along with its context. Its antigen is not identified. The germline V gene has CDR1 LGHNA and CDR2 YSLEER. Trimming removed 6 bases from V and 2 bases from J; junction bases left unmatched: 6. CDR3 length: 14 residues. This record belongs to a study of T-cell memory formation after mild COVID-19. Study-level points and caveats: Balance between CD4 and CD8 was seen in clones contracting day 15 to 85, and a CD4+ lean was seen in later expanders. Certain responding clones were present in pre-infection memory, suggesting participation of cross-reactive memory.

The authors produced TCR alpha and TCR beta cDNA libraries with sample barcodes and UMIs by 5'RACE using constant-segment primers. TCRdb processed the 5' RACE reads anew with MiXCR; each CDR3 protein has one entry. The sample lists approximately 340,000 distinct CDR3 sequences; 10% to 15% were seen once. This clonotype originated in a man aged 18-30 years who had mild COVID-19 (a few samples of this study predate the infection). Cell type and time point are not known. The rearrangement uses TRBV4-3 and TRBJ2-5, with 7 bases identical to TRBD2. The sequenced sample consisted of PBMCs or a T cell subset sorted from them (not recorded which). The CDR3 sequence: CASSQSGDQETQYF. The CDR3 nucleotides are TGCGCCAGCAGTCAGAGCGGGGATCAAGAGACCCAGTACTTC.